The 20 T cell receptor beta chains presented below share a single source sample, sequenced in a study of tissue T cells after allogeneic stem cell transplantation. Clones were read by immunoSEQ multiplex PCR, and TCRdb kept only the in-frame ones, dropping some. Among more than 5,500 clones listed, approximately 84% were seen once. Sequencing was performed on skin, taken at autopsy. These receptors were obtained from a male patient of 60 years or more with steroid-refractory graft-versus-host disease after an allogeneic stem cell transplant. The graft donor may be the source of some T cells.

This clone is a singleton in its sample. This chain connects TRBV5-1 to TRBJ2-1, with D maybe TRBD1 (6 bases). This CDR3 contains 16 residues. Between the trimmed V and J ends, which lost 4 bases and 4 bases, there was a span of 18 bases. Germline V gives CDR1 SGHRS, CDR2 YFSETQ. CDR3 bases: TGCGCCAGCAGCCCAGACCCAGGGGACCTTTACAATGAGCAGTTCTTC. Protein sequence: CASSPDPGDLYNEQFF. Drawing the rest from reference TRBV5-1 and TRBJ2-1, the complete variable domain is KAGVTQTPRYLIKTRGQQVTLSCSPISGHRSVSWYQQTPGQGLQFLFEYFSETQRNKGNFPGRFSGRQFSNSRSEMNVSTLELGDSALYLCASSPDPGDLYNEQFFGPGTRLTVL.

This clone was picked up a small number of times. The chain joins TRBV7-6 to TRBJ1-4; D possibly corresponds to TRBD1 (5 bases). Trimming pared 5 bases from V and 0 bases from J, leaving 22 bases between. The germline gives CDR1 SGHVS, CDR2 FNYEAQ. CDR3 length: 19 residues. The CDR3 nucleotides are TGTGCCAGCAGCCCCCGTGGGGGGGGGTCATCGGCAACTAATGAAAAACTGTTTTTT. Amino acid sequence: CASSPRGGGSSATNEKLFF.

The table lists this clone with a count of one. The V call is TRBV19, the J call TRBJ2-7, with D perhaps TRBD1 (6 bases). The CDR3 is 15 residues long. The V gene lost 3 bases and the J gene lost 5 bases, with 17 bases spanning the gap. The germline CDR1 and CDR2 sequences are LNHDA and SQIVND (reference sequence). CDR3 sequence: CASSILSTGGNEQYF. CDR3 DNA sequence: TGTGCCAGTAGTATTCTCTCGACAGGAGGCAACGAGCAGTACTTC.

The chain is built from TRBV9 and TRBJ2-3, with a possible D match to TRBD2 (6 bases). V was clipped by 3 bases and J by 3 bases, with 14 bases between them. Germline V gene data show CDR1 as SGDLS and CDR2 as YYNGEE. This CDR3 spans 15 amino acids. The CDR3 nucleotides are TGTGCCAGCAGCGACCGAGGGACTCTGACAGATACGCAGTATTTT. Its translation is CASSDRGTLTDTQYF.

This clone has more than one count but fewer than ten. The genes are TRBV5-4 and TRBJ1-6, with 10 bases fitting TRBD1. The trim removed 1 base at V and 9 bases at J, leaving 7 bases unmatched. Germline-derived CDR1 and CDR2 are SGHNT and YYREEE (reference sequence). This CDR3 is 16 amino acids long. The CDR3 loop is CASSLPVGQGGSPLHF. CDR3 nucleotides: TGTGCCAGCAGCTTGCCTGTCGGACAGGGGGGTTCACCCCTCCACTTT.

This chain links TRBV30 with TRBJ2-2; D is uncertain. The CDR3 spans 12 residues. Germline V gene lookup returns CDR1 GTSNPN and CDR2 SVGIG (reference sequence). Trimming took 7 bases from V and 2 from J, leaving 8 bases between them. The CDR3 DNA sequence: TGTGCCTCCCTGGGTAACACCGGGGAGCTGTTTTTT. Translated, it gives CASLGNTGELFF.

The V and J genes are TRBV12-3 or TRBV12-4 and TRBJ1-1; D possibly corresponds to TRBD1 (5 bases). Trimming shortened V by 5 bases and J by 7 bases, and 11 bases separated the two germline ends. The length of the CDR3 is 12 residues. The DNA for the CDR3 is TGTGCCAGCAGTACGGGCAGGGTTGAAGCTTTCTTT. This sequence encodes CASSTGRVEAFF.

The V and J genes are TRBV7-9 and TRBJ2-7; TRBD1 matches at 7 bases. Germline V gene sequence: CDR1 SEHNR, CDR2 FQNEAQ (reference sequence). The V segment lost 5 bases and the J segment 0 bases; nucleotides outside the gene matches: 1. This CDR3 has 13 amino acids. The CDR3 region has the DNA TGTGCCAGCAGCCCAGGGGGCTCCTACGAGCAGTACTTC. Its protein is CASSPGGSYEQYF.

A single count supports this clone. V and J are TRBV18 and TRBJ2-7, with D possibly matching TRBD1 (6 bases). The germline V and J ends were trimmed by 2 bases and 1 base, with 12 bases remaining between them. Germline CDR1 is KGHSH and CDR2 is LQKENI. The CDR3 loop spans 15 amino acids. The CDR3 loop is CASSPDPGQSYEQYF. The CDR3 DNA reads as TGTGCCAGCTCACCAGATCCCGGACAGTCCTACGAGCAGTACTTC.

This clone was counted between two and nine times. This rearrangement joins TRBV13 to TRBJ1-1; possibly TRBD1 for D (5 bases). CDR3 length: 18 residues. Per germline, CDR1 PRHDT and CDR2 FYEKMQ (reference sequence). V dropped 1 base and J dropped 1 base, with 19 bases sitting between them. As DNA, the CDR3 is TGTGCCAGCAGCTTAGAGCTCCTGGGACGGGGCACGAACACTGAAGCTTTCTTT. Residues: CASSLELLGRGTNTEAFF.

This sequence joins TRBV7-2 and TRBJ1-5, with D possibly TRBD1 on 5 matching bases. There are 15 residues in the CDR3. V was pared by 2 bases and J by 5 bases, with 13 bases between. Germline V gives CDR1 SGHTA, CDR2 FQGNSA. In DNA form, the CDR3 reads TGTGCCAGCAGCTTAAGGGGAGGGGAGCATCAGCCCCAGCATTTT. Translation: CASSLRGGEHQPQHF.

This clone is termed medium-sized. This sample includes further DNA sequences coding for the same CDR3. The gene calls are TRBV7-9 and TRBJ1-1; D is ambiguous. This CDR3 contains 11 residues. Germline-derived CDR1 and CDR2 are SEHNR and FQNEAQ (reference sequence). Trimming cost V 5 bases and J 3 bases, with 4 bases left between them. The CDR3 reads CASSLDTEAFF. The CDR3, as DNA: TGTGCCAGCAGCCTGGACACTGAAGCTTTCTTT.

V and J are TRBV28 and TRBJ1-4; D gene uncertain. The germline CDR1 and CDR2 sequences are MDHEN and SYDVKM. This CDR3 has 16 amino acids. V was pared by 7 bases and J by 0 bases, with 15 bases between. The CDR3 reads CASTLETPTTNEKLFF. DNA for the CDR3: TGTGCCAGCACTCTTGAGACACCCACAACTAATGAAAAACTGTTTTTT.

The chain is built from TRBV6-5 and TRBJ1-6; D is uncertain. The CDR3 is made up of 15 amino acids. V lost 7 bases, J lost 0 bases, and 10 bases lay in between. Germline V gene sequence: CDR1 MNHEY, CDR2 SVGAGI. The CDR3 loop reads CASMFEGSYNSPLHF. The CDR3 nucleotides read TGTGCCAGCATGTTTGAGGGCTCCTATAATTCACCCCTCCACTTT.

This clone showed up just once. The chain uses TRBV5-4 and TRBJ2-2; a possible D gene is TRBD2 (5 bases). Between the trimmed V and J ends, which lost 5 bases and 0 bases, there was a span of 8 bases. CDR1 SGHNT and CDR2 YYREEE come from the germline V gene (reference sequence). The CDR3 extends over 14 amino acids. The CDR3 loop reads CASSQLANTGELFF. DNA of the CDR3: TGTGCCAGCAGTCAACTAGCGAACACCGGGGAGCTGTTTTTT.

Turning to this clone: This sample also contains other DNA sequences that code for the same CDR3. The chain uses TRBV24-1 and TRBJ2-3; 8 bases map to TRBD1. V was clipped by 0 bases and J by 3 bases; unmatched bases: 4. From germline, CDR1 is KGHDR and CDR2 SFDVKD. The CDR3 spans 16 residues. Here the CDR3 DNA reads TGTGCCACCAGTGATTTGGGGCAGGGGGCAACAGATACGCAGTATTTT. This gives the protein CATSDLGQGATDTQYF.

This sequence joins TRBV19 and TRBJ2-6, with D perhaps TRBD1 (5 bases). Germline lookup yields CDR1 LNHDA and CDR2 SQIVND (reference sequence). V gave up 4 bases and J gave up 2 bases, with 15 bases separating them. CDR3 length equals 17 residues. The CDR3 loop is CASSTYVRVAGANVLTF. CDR3 sequence (DNA): TGTGCCAGTAGTACTTATGTCAGGGTAGCTGGGGCCAACGTCCTGACTTTC.

This chain joins TRBV6-6 and TRBJ2-1, with 13 bases fitting TRBD2. J lost 4 bases, V lost 6 bases, and 0 bases had no gene match. Germline V gives CDR1 MNHNY, CDR2 SVGAGI (reference sequence). The CDR3 extends over 14 amino acids. Here the CDR3 reads CASRTSGGYNEQFF. CDR3 coding DNA: TGTGCCAGCAGGACTAGCGGGGGGTACAATGAGCAGTTCTTC.

V and J are TRBV5-4 and TRBJ2-5; a possible D gene is TRBD2 (5 bases). The CDR3 is 14 residues long. Trimming pared 1 base from V and 1 base from J, leaving 8 bases between. CDR1 is SGHNT, CDR2 YYREEE, per germline (reference sequence). The chain's CDR3 is CASSLSGIQETQYF. Here the CDR3 DNA reads TGTGCCAGCAGCTTGTCCGGGATCCAAGAGACCCAGTACTTC. The full variable domain, rest sourced from reference TRBV5-4 and TRBJ2-5, is ETGVTQSPTHLIKTRGQQVTLRCSSQSGHNTVSWYQQALGQGPQFIFQYYREEENGRGNFPPRFSGLQFPNYSSELNVNALELDDSALYLCASSLSGIQETQYFGPGTRLLVL.

By proportion, this clone is medium-sized. The chain has TRBV7-9 and TRBJ2-1; the D call may be TRBD1 or TRBD2 (5 bases each). Germline V CDR1 and CDR2: SEHNR, FQNEAQ (reference sequence). This CDR3 is built from 15 residues. Trimming cost V 3 bases and J 5 bases, with 14 bases left between them. The CDR3 reads CASSFLWDPHNEQFF. The CDR3 nucleotides are TGTGCCAGCAGCTTCCTCTGGGACCCACACAATGAGCAGTTCTTC. The variable domain in full, completed from reference TRBV7-9 and TRBJ2-1, reads DTGVSQNPRHKITKRGQNVTFRCDPISEHNRLYWYRQTLGQGPEFLTYFQNEAQLEKSRLLSDRFSAERPKGSFSTLEIQRTEQGDSAMYLCASSFLWDPHNEQFFGPGTRLTVL.